This paragraph covers one T cell receptor (beta chain) sequence. The sample originates from a study of tumor-infiltrating lymphocytes in localized non-small cell lung cancer. Produced via immunoSEQ multiplex PCR; TCRdb's table is partial and in-frame only. Of about 12,000 clones listed, 85% to 90% are singletons. The CDR3 extends over 15 amino acids. Trimming pared 0 bases from V and 1 base from J, leaving 11 bases between. Germline V CDR1 and CDR2: SGDLS, YYNGEE. The TCR comes from a human donor with non-small cell lung cancer. V gene TRBV9 combines with J gene TRBJ2-7; maybe TRBD2 (6 bases). The sequencing input was lung tumor tissue. CDR3 DNA sequence: TGTGCCAGCAGCGTAGGGCTAGCGAGTTCCTACGAGCAGTACTTC. It translates to CASSVGLASSYEQYF.